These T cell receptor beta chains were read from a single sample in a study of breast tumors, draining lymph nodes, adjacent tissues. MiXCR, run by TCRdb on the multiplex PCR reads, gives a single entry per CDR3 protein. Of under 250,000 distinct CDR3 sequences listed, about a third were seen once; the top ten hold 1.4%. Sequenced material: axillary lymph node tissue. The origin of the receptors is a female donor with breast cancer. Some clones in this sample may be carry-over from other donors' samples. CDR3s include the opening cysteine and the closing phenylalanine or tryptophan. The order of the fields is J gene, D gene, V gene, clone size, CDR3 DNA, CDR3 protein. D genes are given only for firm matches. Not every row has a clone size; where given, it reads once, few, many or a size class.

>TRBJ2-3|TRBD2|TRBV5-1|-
TGCGCCAGCAGCTGGGGAGGGAACACAGATACGCAGTATTTT
CASSWGGNTDTQYF
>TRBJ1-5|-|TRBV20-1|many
TGCAGTGCTAGGGTCGGGACCAATCAGCCCCAGCATTTT
CSARVGTNQPQHF
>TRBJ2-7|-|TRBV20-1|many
TGCAGTGCTTCAGGGGGGCAGGGGGGACACTACGAGCAGTACTTC
CSASGGQGGHYEQYF
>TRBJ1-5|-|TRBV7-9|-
TGTGCCAGCAGCTTTGACAATCAGCCCCGGCATTTT
CASSFDNQPRHF
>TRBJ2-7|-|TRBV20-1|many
TGCAGTGCCCTTCCGACAGGTTCCTACGAGCAGTACTTC
CSALPTGSYEQYF
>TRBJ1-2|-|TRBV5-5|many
TGTGCCAGCAGCTTTCTCTTGCCCCAGGGAGATGGCTACACCTTC
CASSFLLPQGDGYTF
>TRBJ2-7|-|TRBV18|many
TGTGCCAGTAGTCCAGGCTACGAGCAGTACTTC
CASSPGYEQYF
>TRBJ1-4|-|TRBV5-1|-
TGCGCCAGCAGCTTGGGTATGCCTAATGAAAAACTGTTTTTT
CASSLGMPNEKLFF
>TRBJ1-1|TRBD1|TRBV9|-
TGTGCCAGCAGCTTGGGGACAGGGGCGAAAGCTTTCTTT
CASSLGTGAKAFF
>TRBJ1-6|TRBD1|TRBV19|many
TGTGCCAGTAGTAGAGGACAGGGAGTAGCAAGCTCACCCCTCCACTTT
CASSRGQGVASSPLHF
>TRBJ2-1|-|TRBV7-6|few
TGTGCCAGCAGCTTATTAAAGGTGGACTACGGGAGTTTCGGCAATGAGCAGTTCTTC
CASSLLKVDYGSFGNEQFF
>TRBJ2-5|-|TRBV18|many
TGTGCCAGCTCAGCAGACAACCAAGAGACCCAGTACTTC
CASSADNQETQYF
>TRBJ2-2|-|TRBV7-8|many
TGTGCCAGCAGGCCCAGAGGGTTCAGGGCCGACACCGGGGAGCTGTTTTTT
CASRPRGFRADTGELFF
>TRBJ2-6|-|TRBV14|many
TGTGCCAGCAGCTCAGGGTACTCTGGGGCCAACGTCCTGACTTTC
CASSSGYSGANVLTF
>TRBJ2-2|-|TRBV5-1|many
TGCGCCAGCAGCTTGGGGACGGGGACCGGGGAGCTGTTTTTT
CASSLGTGTGELFF
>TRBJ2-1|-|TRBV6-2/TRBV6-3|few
TGTGCCAGCAGTAGGACAGAACACAATGAGCAGTTCTTC
CASSRTEHNEQFF
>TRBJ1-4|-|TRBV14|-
TGTGCCAGCAGCCTACAGTTAAATGAAAAACCGTTTTTT
CASSLQLNEKPFF
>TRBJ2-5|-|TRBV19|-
TGTGCCAGTAGTATAGCGGGAGAACAAGAGACCCAGTACTTC
CASSIAGEQETQYF
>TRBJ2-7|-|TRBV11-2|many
TGTGCCAGCAGCCCCGCAGGGGTCGGCGAGCAGTACTTC
CASSPAGVGEQYF
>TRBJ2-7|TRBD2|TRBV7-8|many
TGTGCCAGCAGCTTAGAGGTCTCCCCGGGACTAGCGGGAGGCTACGAGCAGTACTTC
CASSLEVSPGLAGGYEQYF
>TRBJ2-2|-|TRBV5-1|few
TGCGCCAGCAGCCCGGCGGGGCTGTTTTTT
CASSPAGLFF
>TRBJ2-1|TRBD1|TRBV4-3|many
TGCGCCACCTCGCAGGGGGAGTTAATTCATGAGCAGTTCTTC
CATSQGELIHEQFF
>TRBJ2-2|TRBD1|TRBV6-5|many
TGTGCCAGCAGCCCCACGATCCCCGGACAGGGGGGCGGGGAGCTGTTTTTT
CASSPTIPGQGGGELFF
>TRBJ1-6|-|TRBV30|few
TGTGCCTGGAGTGTAAATACAGCTAATTCACCCCTCCACTTT
CAWSVNTANSPLHF
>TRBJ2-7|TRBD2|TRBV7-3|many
TGTGCCAGCAGCTTCTCGACTAGCGGGACCAGCGAGCAGTACTTC
CASSFSTSGTSEQYF
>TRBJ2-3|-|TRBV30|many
TGTGCCTGTTCGGGTTTGTCTACGCAGTATTTT
CACSGLSTQYF
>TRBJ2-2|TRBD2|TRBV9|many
TGTGCCAGCAGCGTAACCGGGACTAGCGGGATCTTACTTAACACCGGGGAGCTGTTTTTT
CASSVTGTSGILLNTGELFF